This T cell receptor (beta chain) was sequenced in a study of CXCR3-negative and CXCR3-positive naive CD8 T cells (dated by TCRdb to the late 2010s). With respect to the entire study: In total, some 140 million TRB reads were obtained, corresponding to roughly 1.5 +/- 0.3 million reads per library. Naive subsets from about five donors and memory cells from 3 donors were included in the TRBV-TRBJ cluster analysis. Data from about ten donors, pooled across two independent experiments, went into the diversity and physicochemical repertoire analyses. Beyond this particular receptor, the publication reports: Both naive subsets had comparably high repertoire diversity, while memory CD8+ T cells had much lower repertoire diversity. Because surface CD5, which is linked to self-reactivity in mice, was comparable between the naive subsets, TCR interaction strength was also inferred from TRB CDR3 physicochemical properties. Compared with CXCR3-negative naive cells, CXCR3-positive naive cells had TRB CDR3s with higher hydrophobicity (lower Kidera factor 4), lower energy, and higher strength and volume indices. Because CXCR3 expression was partially decreased after cryopreservation, freshly isolated PBMCs were used for most assays. Similar TRBV-TRBJ usage was shown by naive CXCR3-negative and CXCR3-positive cells from the same donor, whereas distinct patterns were shown by memory cells.

Sequencing was carried out with a NextSeq 550. The Human TCR Profiling Kit (MiLaboratory) was used to prepare UMI-labeled 5' RACE TRB cDNA libraries. The full amount of extracted RNA was used for cDNA synthesis, and the full amount of resulting cDNA was used for PCR amplification. Libraries were prepared in parallel with an identical number of PCR cycles. In the authors' own workflow: With a minimum of two reads required per UMI, MIGEC and MiXCR pulled out about 54,000 +/- 9,700 unique UMI-labeled TRB cDNA molecules from each library. On average, each library contained approximately 40,000 +/- 10,000 functional in-frame TRB CDR3 nucleotide clonotypes without stop codons. After downsampling to 5000 UMI-labeled TRB molecules per sample, diversity metrics, including normalized Shannon-Wiener and Chao1, were computed in VDJtools. VDJtools was used to calculate clonotype-size-weighted physicochemical properties of the central five CDR3 residues, namely interaction energy, strength, volume and Kidera factor 4. TCRdb reanalyzed the reads, keeping one entry per CDR3 protein sequence and omitting DNA. These V and J calls derive from TCRdb rather than the authors' analysis. The sample table includes 65,000 to 75,000 distinct CDR3 sequences. The top ten constitute 0.55% to 0.85% of the sample.

For each CD8+ T cell subset, flow sorting was done in triplicate, and a few hundred thousand cells per subset went directly into RLT lysis buffer. To keep memory contaminants out, a stringent definition of naive CD8+ T cells was applied: CD45RO-CCR7+CD27+CD95-. Using standard density gradient centrifugation, peripheral blood mononuclear cells were isolated from buffy coats. A FACSAria III was used to flow-sort naive CXCR3-negative and CXCR3-positive CD8+ T cells. An RNeasy Mini Kit was used to extract total RNA from the sorted cells. From the cysteine through the phenylalanine, the CDR3 covers 20 amino acids. No DNA is recorded. CDR1 and CDR2 are read off the germline V gene as MNHEY and SVGAGI. A remark on this clonotype: The antigen this receptor binds is unknown.

The V and J genes are TRBV6-5 and TRBJ2-5; the D call from TCRdb, TRBD1, cannot be confirmed without DNA. This clonotype originated in a human donor in good health. Some clones in this sample may be carry-over from other donors' samples. Sequencing was done on a sample of naive CXCR3+ CD8+ T cells from blood. Sample cell subset or site, as interpreted from the label and publication: CD45RO-CCR7+CD27+CD95- naive CD8+ T cells expressing CXCR3 (TNR3+). This receptor carries the CDR3 CASSTAAAKGGGSYQETQYF.